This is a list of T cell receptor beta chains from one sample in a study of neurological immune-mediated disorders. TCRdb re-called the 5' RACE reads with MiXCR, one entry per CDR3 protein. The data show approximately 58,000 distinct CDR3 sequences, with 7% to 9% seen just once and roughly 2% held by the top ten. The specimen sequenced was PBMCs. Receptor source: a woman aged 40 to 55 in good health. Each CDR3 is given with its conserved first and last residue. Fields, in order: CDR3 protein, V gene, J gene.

CDR3: CASSQASQGSGYTF; V: TRBV4-1; J: TRBJ1-2
CDR3: CASSWTYSSTDTQYF; V: TRBV4-2; J: TRBJ2-3
CDR3: CASSPPGTTAGDTQYF; V: TRBV7-2; J: TRBJ2-3
CDR3: CSASRAGRNEQYF; V: TRBV20-1; J: TRBJ2-7
CDR3: CSVPGRITDTQYF; V: TRBV20-1; J: TRBJ2-3
CDR3: CASSPGQGGGNTIYF; V: TRBV5-1; J: TRBJ1-3
CDR3: CASSPGTAAGTQYF; V: TRBV7-7; J: TRBJ2-3
CDR3: CASSTRRGQWNEQYF; V: TRBV7-2; J: TRBJ2-7
CDR3: CSVAEGGKGNQPQHF; V: TRBV29-1; J: TRBJ1-5
CDR3: CSAGGGNTEAFF; V: TRBV20-1; J: TRBJ1-1
CDR3: CASSLASVTAKNTEAFF; V: TRBV27; J: TRBJ1-1
CDR3: CASSSGWSAKNIQYF; V: TRBV25-1; J: TRBJ2-4
CDR3: CASSLAAGLDGELFF; V: TRBV5-1; J: TRBJ2-2
CDR3: CASTPLGEGPKRRKLFF; V: TRBV6-1; J: TRBJ1-4
CDR3: CASSLDGPHTEAFF; V: TRBV5-1; J: TRBJ1-1
CDR3: CSVGLAGPGTQYF; V: TRBV29-1; J: TRBJ2-5
CDR3: CASSSRTGMDRYEQYF; V: TRBV12-3/TRBV12-4; J: TRBJ2-7
CDR3: CASRNLGGPLTDTQYF; V: TRBV27; J: TRBJ2-3
CDR3: CASRPEAGVPYGYTF; V: TRBV5-1; J: TRBJ1-2
CDR3: CSVEGARIQETQYF; V: TRBV29-1; J: TRBJ2-5
CDR3: CASSPLTTGGAFF; V: TRBV9; J: TRBJ1-1
CDR3: CASSLQMGYTDTQYF; V: TRBV7-2; J: TRBJ2-3